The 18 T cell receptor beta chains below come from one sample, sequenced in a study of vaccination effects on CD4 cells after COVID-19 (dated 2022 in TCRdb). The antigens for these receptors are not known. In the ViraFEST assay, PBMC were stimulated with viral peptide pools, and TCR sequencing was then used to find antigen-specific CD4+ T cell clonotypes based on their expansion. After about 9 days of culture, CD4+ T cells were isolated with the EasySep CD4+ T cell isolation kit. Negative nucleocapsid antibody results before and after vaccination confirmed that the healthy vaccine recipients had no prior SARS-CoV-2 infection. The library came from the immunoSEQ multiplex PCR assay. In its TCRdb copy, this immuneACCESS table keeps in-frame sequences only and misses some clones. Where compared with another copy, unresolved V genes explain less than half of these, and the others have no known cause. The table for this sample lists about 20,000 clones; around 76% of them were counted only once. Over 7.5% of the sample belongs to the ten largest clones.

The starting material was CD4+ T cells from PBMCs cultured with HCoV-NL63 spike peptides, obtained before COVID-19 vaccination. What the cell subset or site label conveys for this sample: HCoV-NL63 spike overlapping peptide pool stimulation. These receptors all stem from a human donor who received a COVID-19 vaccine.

The CDR3 reads CASSSYRVGNTIYF. As DNA, the CDR3 is TGTGCCAGCAGCTCCTACAGGGTTGGAAACACCATATATTTT. The rearrangement links TRBV7-6 to TRBJ1-3; tentative D call: TRBD1 (6 bases). CDR1 is SGHVS, CDR2 FNYEAQ, per germline. The CDR3 sequence is 14 residues long. V was clipped by 4 bases and J by 3 bases, with 10 bases between them.

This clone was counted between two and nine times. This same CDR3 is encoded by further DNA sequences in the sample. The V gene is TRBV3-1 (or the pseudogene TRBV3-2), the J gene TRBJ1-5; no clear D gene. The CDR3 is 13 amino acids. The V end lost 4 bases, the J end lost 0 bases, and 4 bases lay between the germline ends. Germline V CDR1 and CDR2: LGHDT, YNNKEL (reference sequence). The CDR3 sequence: CASSPDSNQPQHF. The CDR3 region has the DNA TGTGCCAGCAGCCCAGATAGCAATCAGCCCCAGCATTTT.

This CDR3 is CASSEMSVDEKLFF. CDR3 DNA: TGTGCCAGCAGTGAAATGTCGGTAGATGAAAAACTGTTTTTT. The chain couples TRBV25-1 to TRBJ1-4; D gene unclear. Germline CDR1 MGHDK, CDR2 SYGVNS. V was cut by 2 bases and J by 6 bases, with 10 bases left in between. This CDR3 contains 14 residues.

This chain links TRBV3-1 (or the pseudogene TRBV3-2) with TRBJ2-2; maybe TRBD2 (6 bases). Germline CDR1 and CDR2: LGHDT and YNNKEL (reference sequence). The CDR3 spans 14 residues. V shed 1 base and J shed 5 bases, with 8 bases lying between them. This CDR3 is CASSQAGATGELFF. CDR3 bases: TGTGCCAGCAGCCAAGCGGGAGCGACCGGGGAGCTGTTTTTT.

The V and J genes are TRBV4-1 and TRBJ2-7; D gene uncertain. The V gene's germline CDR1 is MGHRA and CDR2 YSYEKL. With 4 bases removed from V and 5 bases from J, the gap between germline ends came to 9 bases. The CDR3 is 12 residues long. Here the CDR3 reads CASSLLGDEQYF. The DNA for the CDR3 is TGCGCCAGCAGCCTCCTGGGTGACGAGCAGTACTTC.

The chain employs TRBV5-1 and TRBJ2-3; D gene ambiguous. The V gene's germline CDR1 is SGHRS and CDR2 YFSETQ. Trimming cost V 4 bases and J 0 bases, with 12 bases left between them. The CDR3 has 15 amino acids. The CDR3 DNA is TGCGCCAGCAGCGATTCTAGAACTAGCACAGATACGCAGTATTTT. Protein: CASSDSRTSTDTQYF.

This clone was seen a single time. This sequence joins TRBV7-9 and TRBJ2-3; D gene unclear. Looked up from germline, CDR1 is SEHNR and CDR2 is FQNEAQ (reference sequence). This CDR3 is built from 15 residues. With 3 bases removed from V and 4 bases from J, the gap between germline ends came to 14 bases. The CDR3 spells CASSLDDLKADTQYF. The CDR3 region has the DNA TGTGCCAGCAGCTTGGATGACCTAAAAGCAGATACGCAGTATTTT.

CDR3 coding DNA: TGTGCCAGCAGCCAAGGGGGCGGGATGCAGTACTTC. Translating gives CASSQGGGMQYF. The chain recombines TRBV3-1 (or the pseudogene TRBV3-2) with TRBJ2-7, with D possibly TRBD2 on 6 matching bases. CDR1 is LGHDT and CDR2 is YNNKEL in the germline V gene (reference sequence). The CDR3 length is 12 residues. The V end was cut by 1 base, the J end by 9 bases, with 10 bases between.

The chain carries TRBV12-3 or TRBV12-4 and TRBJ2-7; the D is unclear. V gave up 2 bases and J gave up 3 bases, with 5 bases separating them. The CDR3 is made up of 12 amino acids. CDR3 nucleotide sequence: TGTGCCAGCAGTTTAATAGGCTACGAGCAGTACTTC. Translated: CASSLIGYEQYF.

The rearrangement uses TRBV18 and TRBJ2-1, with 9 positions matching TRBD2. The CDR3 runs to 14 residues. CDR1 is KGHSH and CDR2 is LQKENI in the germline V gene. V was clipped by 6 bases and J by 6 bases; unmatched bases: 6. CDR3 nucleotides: TGTGCCAGCTCTTTGGGACTAGCTGGCAATGAGCAGTTCTTC. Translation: CASSLGLAGNEQFF.

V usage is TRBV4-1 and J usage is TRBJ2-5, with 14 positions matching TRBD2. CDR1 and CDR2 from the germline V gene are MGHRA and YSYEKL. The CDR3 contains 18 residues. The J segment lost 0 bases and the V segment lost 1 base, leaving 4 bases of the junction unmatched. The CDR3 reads CASSQGRTSGRYQETQYF. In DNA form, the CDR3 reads TGCGCCAGCAGCCAAGGCCGGACTAGCGGGAGGTACCAAGAGACCCAGTACTTC.

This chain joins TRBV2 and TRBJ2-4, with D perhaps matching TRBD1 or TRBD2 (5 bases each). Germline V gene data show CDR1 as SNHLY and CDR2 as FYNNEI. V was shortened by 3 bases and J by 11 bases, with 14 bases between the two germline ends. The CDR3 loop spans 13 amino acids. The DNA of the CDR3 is TGTGCCAGCAGTGACCAGGGTTGGGACGTTCAGTACTTC. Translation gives CASSDQGWDVQYF.

The CDR3 sequence: CASSAGGLLLNEQYF. The CDR3 bases are TGCGCCAGCAGCGCAGGGGGCCTTTTACTAAACGAGCAGTACTTC. The chain links TRBV5-1 to TRBJ2-7, with 8 bases fitting TRBD1. The ends lost 4 bases at V and 5 bases at J; junction bases unmatched: 11. Germline CDR1 SGHRS, CDR2 YFSETQ. CDR3 size: 15 residues.

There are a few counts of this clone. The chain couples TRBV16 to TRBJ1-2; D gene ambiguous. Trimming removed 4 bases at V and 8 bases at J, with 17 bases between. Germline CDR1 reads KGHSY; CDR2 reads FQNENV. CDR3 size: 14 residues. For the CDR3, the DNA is TGTGCCAGCAGCCTCAATTCGGGCACAGAAGGCTACACCTTC. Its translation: CASSLNSGTEGYTF.

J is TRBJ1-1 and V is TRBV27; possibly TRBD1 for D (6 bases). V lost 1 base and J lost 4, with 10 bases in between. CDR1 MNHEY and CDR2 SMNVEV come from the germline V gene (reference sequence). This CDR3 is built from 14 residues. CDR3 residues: CASSLYTGLTEAFF. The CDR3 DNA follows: TGTGCCAGCAGTTTATATACAGGGCTCACTGAAGCTTTCTTT.

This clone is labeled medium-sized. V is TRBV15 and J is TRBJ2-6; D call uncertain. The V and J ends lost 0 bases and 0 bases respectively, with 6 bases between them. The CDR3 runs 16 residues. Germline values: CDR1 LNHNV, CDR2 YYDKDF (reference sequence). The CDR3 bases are TGTGCCACCAGCAGAGATACAGACTCTGGGGCCAACGTCCTGACTTTC. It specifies CATSRDTDSGANVLTF.

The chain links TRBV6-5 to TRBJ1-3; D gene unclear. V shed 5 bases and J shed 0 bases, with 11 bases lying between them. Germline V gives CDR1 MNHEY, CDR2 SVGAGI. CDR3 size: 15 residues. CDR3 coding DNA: TGTGCCAGCAGTCCAACAGTATACTCTGGAAACACCATATATTTT. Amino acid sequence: CASSPTVYSGNTIYF.

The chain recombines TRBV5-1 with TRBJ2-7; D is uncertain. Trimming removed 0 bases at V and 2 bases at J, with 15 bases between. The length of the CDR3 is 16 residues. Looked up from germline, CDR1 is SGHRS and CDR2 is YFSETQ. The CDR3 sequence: CASSLDSALTTYEQYF. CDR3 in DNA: TGCGCCAGCAGCTTGGATTCGGCGCTTACTACCTACGAGCAGTACTTC.